This note documents a single T cell receptor (beta chain) sequence. Its matching antigen is unknown. This specimen belongs to a study of lymphopenia after photon versus proton radiotherapy. Whole-study findings and limits: A bigger post-nadir fall in TCR diversity correlated inversely with survival time in deceased patients.

TCRdb's table, derived via immunoSEQ multiplex PCR, lists solely in-frame clones and lacks some. This sample carries 25,000 to 40,000 clones, over 75% of them seen once, and the ten largest clones take roughly 15%. Germline assignment: CDR1 LNHDA and CDR2 SQIVND (reference sequence). Losses at the gene ends were 4 bases for V and 8 bases for J; bases not matched to a gene: 13. This CDR3 has 16 residues. V usage is TRBV19 and J usage is TRBJ2-1, with 8 nucleotides matching TRBD2. Here the sequenced sample was peripheral blood, taken from a patient treated with proton-based radiotherapy. The clonotype originates from a woman in her seventies with pancreatic cancer. This CDR3 is CASSKKAGAPYDEQFF. Written as DNA, the CDR3 is TGTGCCAGTAGTAAAAAAGCGGGAGCCCCTTATGATGAGCAGTTCTTC.